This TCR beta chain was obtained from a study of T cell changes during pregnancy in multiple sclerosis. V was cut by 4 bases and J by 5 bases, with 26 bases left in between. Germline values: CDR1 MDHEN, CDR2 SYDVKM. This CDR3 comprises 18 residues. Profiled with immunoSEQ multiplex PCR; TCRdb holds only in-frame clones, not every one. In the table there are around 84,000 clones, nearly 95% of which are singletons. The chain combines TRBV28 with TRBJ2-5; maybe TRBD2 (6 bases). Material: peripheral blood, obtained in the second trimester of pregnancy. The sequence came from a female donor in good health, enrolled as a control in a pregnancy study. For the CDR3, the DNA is TGTGCCAGCAGTTCATACAGAGGGCTGATAGCGGATAGGGAGACCCAGTACTTC. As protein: CASSSYRGLIADRETQYF.